This T cell receptor (beta chain) was sequenced during a study of blood T cell repertoires in COVID-19 (dated by TCRdb to 2018 to 2020). Regarding the study in general: The collaborator samples originated in the United States, Italy and Spain and spanned the acute and convalescent phases of COVID-19. The repertoires were released in a freely available public database intended as a resource for research on the immune response to SARS-CoV-2. Samples were obtained from the ongoing ImmuneRACE study (first 160 participants) and from some 1,200 subjects provided by 6 global collaborators. Where HLA class I and class II types were available, the types were taken from metadata supplied by the sample provider, not from assay-based typing. Sample metadata almost always included a de-identified subject ID, COVID-19 status, age in years and sex. Deeply sampled blood TCRbeta repertoires from subjects exposed to, actively infected with, or recovered from COVID-19 were included in the dataset. The material from the prospective study consisted of cDNA or gDNA derived from T cells, B-cell-depleted T cells, or PBMCs.

The collaborating institutions used their own protocols to collect whole blood in K2EDTA tubes. Collaborator samples were shipped for TCRbeta analysis as frozen whole blood, isolated PBMCs, or DNA extracted from either sample type. The CDR3 holds 13 amino acids from the cysteine to the phenylalanine. The retained sequence is limited to the CDR3, 39 bases, with the frame set at the first base. CDR1 SGHDN and CDR2 FVKESK were looked up in the germline V gene. The germline V end is reduced by 2 bases and the J end by 8 bases; junction bases left unmatched: 5. On the study overall, not on this receptor specifically: The amount of clinical and demographic metadata varied by source and participant and was provided uncurated.

As to this clone: The antigen it binds to is not known. Base qualities are not at hand, and no much larger clone is one base apart.

TCRbeta CDR3 regions were amplified from genomic DNA by means of the immunoSEQ Assay, a bias-controlled multiplex PCR. The paper's data handling went like this. Within the assay, amplification of reference gene primers was used to estimate how many nucleated cells each sample contained. To quantify the absolute abundance of each unique TCRbeta CDR3 rearrangement, sequence reads were collapsed and filtered. Productive Simpson clonality was computed per sample as the square root of Simpson's diversity index over productive rearrangements. Entries here come from immuneACCESS through TCRdb and include only in-frame sequences with V and J called. Some clones fail to appear in such tables; in the studies checked, an unresolved V gene covers under half of the shortfall, and the cause of the remainder is unknown. V and J calls and clone size are those listed in that table; D and trimming were worked out from the DNA. The sample table shows fewer than 350,000 clones, and approximately 88% are seen once. About 8.6% of the sample comes from the top ten.

This receptor was taken from a man aged 18 to 30 with active or convalescent COVID-19. The V and J segments used are TRBV14 and TRBJ1-2; 7 middle bases align to TRBD1. Input material: peripheral blood. CDR3 region: CASSQRGRFGYTF. DNA sequence: TGTGCCAGCAGCCAAAGGGGGCGCTTCGGCTACACCTTC.